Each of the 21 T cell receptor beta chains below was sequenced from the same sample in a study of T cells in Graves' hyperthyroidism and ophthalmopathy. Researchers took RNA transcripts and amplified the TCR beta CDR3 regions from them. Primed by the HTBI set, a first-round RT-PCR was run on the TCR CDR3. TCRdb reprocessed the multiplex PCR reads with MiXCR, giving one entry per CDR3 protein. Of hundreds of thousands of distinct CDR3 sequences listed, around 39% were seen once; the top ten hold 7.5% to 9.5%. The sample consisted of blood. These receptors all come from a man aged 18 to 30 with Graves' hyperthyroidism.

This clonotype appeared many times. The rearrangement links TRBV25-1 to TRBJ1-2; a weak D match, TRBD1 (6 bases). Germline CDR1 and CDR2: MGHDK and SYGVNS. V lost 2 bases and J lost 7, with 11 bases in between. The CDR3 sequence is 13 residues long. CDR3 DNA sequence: TGTGCCAGCAGTGAAGCTGACAGGAGTGGCTACACCTTC. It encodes CASSEADRSGYTF.

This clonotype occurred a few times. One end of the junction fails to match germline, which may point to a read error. The CDR3 is CASSLMARAPGNTIYF. CDR3 DNA sequence: TGCGCCAGCAGCCTCATGGCCAGGGCCCCCGGAAACACCATATATTTT. The V gene is TRBV7-2, the J gene TRBJ1-3, with D tentatively TRBD1 (5 bases). Looked up from germline, CDR1 is SGHTA and CDR2 is FQGNSA. The CDR3 runs 16 residues.

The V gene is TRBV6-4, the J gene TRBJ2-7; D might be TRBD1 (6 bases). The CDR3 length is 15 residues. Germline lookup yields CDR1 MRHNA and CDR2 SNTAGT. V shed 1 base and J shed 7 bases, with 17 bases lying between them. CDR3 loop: CASSDYREPYNEQYF. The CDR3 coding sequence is TGTGCCAGCAGTGACTACAGGGAGCCCTACAATGAGCAGTACTTC.

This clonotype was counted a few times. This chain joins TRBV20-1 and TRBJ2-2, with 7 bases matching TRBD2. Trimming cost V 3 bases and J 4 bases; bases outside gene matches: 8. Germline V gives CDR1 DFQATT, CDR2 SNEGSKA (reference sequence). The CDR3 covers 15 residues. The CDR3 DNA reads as TGCAGTGCTAGCAGACTAGCACTTTCCACCGGGGAGCTGTTTTTT. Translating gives CSASRLALSTGELFF.

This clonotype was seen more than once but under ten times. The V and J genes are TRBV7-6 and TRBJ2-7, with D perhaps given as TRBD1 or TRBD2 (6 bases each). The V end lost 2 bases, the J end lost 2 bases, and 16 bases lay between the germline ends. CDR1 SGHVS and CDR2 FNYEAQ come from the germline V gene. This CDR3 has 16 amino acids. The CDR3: CASSLNRGRLPYEQYF. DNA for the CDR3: TGTGCCAGCAGCTTAAACCGGGGGCGACTTCCCTACGAGCAGTACTTC.

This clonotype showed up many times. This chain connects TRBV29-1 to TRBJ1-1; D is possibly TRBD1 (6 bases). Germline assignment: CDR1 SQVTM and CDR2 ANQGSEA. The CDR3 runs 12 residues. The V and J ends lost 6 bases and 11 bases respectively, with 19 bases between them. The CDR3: CSVDEDRLRAFF. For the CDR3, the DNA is TGCAGCGTCGACGAGGACAGACTTCGGGCTTTCTTT.

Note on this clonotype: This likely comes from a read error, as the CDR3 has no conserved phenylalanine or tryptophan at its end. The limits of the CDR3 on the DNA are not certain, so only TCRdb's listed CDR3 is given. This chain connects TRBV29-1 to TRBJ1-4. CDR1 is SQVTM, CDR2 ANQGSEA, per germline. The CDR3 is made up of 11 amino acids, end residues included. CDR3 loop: CSVEDPAGGAL.

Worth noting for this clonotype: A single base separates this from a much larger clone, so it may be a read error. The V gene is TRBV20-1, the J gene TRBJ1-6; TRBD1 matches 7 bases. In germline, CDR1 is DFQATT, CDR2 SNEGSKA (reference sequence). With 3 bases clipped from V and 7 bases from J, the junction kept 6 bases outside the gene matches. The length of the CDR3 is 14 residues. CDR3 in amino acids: CSASEGQTNSPLHF. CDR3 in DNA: TGCAGTGCTAGTGAGGGACAGACCAATTCACCCCTCCACTTT.

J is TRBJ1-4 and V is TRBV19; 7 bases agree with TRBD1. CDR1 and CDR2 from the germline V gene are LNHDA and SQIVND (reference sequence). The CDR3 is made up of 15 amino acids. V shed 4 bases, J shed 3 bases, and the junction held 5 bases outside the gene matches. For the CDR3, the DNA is TGTGCCAGTAGTACCGACAGGGCGGCTAATGAAAAACTGTTTTTT. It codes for CASSTDRAANEKLFF.

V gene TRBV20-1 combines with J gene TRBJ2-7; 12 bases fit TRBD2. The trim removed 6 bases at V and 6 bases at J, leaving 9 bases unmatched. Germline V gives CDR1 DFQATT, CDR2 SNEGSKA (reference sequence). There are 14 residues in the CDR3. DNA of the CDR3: TGCAGTGCCCGATCTCCGGGACTAGCGGGCGAGCAGTACTTC. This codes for CSARSPGLAGEQYF.

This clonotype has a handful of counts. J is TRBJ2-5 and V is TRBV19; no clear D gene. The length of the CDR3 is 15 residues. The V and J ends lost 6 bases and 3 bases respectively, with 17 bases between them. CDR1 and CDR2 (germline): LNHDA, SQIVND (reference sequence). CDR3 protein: CASSGEFRLEETQYF. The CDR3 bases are TGTGCCAGTAGCGGTGAGTTTAGGCTGGAAGAGACCCAGTACTTC.

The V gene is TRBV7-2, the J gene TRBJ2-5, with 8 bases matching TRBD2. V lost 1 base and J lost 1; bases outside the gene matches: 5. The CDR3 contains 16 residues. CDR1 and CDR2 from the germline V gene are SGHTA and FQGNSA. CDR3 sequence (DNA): TGTGCCAGCAGCTTAGTACGGGGGGGCGGCCAAGAGACCCAGTACTTC. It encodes CASSLVRGGGQETQYF.

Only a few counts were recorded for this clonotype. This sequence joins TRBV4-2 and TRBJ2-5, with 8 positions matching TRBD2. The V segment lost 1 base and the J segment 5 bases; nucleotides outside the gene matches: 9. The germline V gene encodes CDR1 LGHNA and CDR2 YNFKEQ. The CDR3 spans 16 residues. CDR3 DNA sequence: TGTGCCAGCAGCCAAGTCTTTAGCGGCGGGGGGGAGACCCAGTACTTC. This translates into CASSQVFSGGGETQYF.

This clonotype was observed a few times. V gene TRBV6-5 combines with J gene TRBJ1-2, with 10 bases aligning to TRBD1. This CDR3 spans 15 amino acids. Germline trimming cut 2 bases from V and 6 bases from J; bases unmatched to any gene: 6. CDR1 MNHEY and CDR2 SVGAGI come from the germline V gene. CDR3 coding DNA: TGTGCCAGCAGTTACAGTGGACAGGGGGGGAATGGCTACACCTTC. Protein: CASSYSGQGGNGYTF.

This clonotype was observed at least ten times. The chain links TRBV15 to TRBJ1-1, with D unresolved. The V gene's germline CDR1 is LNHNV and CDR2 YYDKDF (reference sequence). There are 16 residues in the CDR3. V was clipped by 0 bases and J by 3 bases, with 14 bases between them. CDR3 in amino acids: CATSRDYEQRDTEAFF. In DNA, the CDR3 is TGTGCCACCAGCAGAGATTACGAGCAGAGGGACACTGAAGCTTTCTTT.

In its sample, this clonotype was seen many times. In nucleotides, the CDR3 is TGTGCCAGCAGTGAAGCTTTCGGGGGCTCCTATAATTCACCCCTCCACTTT. It is translated as CASSEAFGGSYNSPLHF. The genes are TRBV2 and TRBJ1-6, with D maybe TRBD1 (5 bases). The CDR3 contains 17 residues. Germline V gives CDR1 SNHLY, CDR2 FYNNEI. Trimming stripped 0 bases from V and 0 bases from J, with 9 bases between.

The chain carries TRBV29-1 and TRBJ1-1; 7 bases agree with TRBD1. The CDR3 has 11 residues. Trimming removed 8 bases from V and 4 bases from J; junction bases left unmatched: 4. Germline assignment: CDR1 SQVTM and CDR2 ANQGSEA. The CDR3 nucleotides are TGCAGCCAGCCAGGGGGCACTGAAGCTTTCTTT. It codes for CSQPGGTEAFF.

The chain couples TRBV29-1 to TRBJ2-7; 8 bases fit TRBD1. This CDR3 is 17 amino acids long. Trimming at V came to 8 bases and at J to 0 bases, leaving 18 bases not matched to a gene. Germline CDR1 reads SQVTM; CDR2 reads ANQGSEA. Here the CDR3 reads CSPRTGTDLVPSYEQYF. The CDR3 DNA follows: TGCAGCCCCCGGACAGGGACCGACCTCGTTCCCTCCTACGAGCAGTACTTC.

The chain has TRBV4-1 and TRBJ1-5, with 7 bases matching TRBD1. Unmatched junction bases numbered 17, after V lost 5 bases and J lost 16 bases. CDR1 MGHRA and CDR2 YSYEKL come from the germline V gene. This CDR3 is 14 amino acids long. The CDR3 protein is CASSFVAQETGLHF. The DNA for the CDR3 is TGCGCCAGCAGCTTCGTAGCACAGGAGACAGGGTTACATTTT.

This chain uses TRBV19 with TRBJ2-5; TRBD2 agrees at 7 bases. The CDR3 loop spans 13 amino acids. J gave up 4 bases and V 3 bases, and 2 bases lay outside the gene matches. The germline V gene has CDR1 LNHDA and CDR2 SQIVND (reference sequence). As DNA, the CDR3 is TGTGCCAGTAGTATTTTAGCGGGAGAGACCCAGTACTTC. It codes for CASSILAGETQYF. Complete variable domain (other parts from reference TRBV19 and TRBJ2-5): DGGITQSPKYLFRKEGQNVTLSCEQNLNHDAMYWYRQDPGQGLRLIYYSQIVNDFQKGDIAEGYSVSREKKESFPLTVTSAQKNPTAFYLCASSILAGETQYFGPGTRLLVL.

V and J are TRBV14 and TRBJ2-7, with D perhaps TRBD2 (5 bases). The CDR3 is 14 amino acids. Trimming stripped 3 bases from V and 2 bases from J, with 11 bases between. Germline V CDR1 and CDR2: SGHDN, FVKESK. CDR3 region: CASSQFGITYEQYF. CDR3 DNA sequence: TGTGCCAGCAGCCAGTTCGGGATTACCTACGAGCAGTACTTC.